These 2 T cell receptor beta chains were sequenced from one sample in a study of OX40 agonist ivuxolimab in advanced cancers. Library preparation was by the immunoSEQ multiplex PCR assay. The source is immuneACCESS, and TCRdb retained only in-frame sequences with V and J called. Part of the clones is not carried over; for the studies checked, unresolved V genes explain less than half of this, and the remainder is unexplained. The sample contains 75,000 to 100,000 clones, 84% of them found a single time. 5.8% of the sample goes to the ten largest clones. This specimen was CD4+ or CD8+ T cells sorted from blood, taken in a trial of the OX40 agonist ivuxolimab. These receptors all come from an adult with an advanced solid tumor such as melanoma, head and neck, liver or kidney cancer.

The chain carries TRBV5-1 and TRBJ1-5; TRBD1 matches 7 bases. After removal of 4 bases from V and 7 bases from J, the junction contained 5 bases not matched to a gene. The germline gives CDR1 SGHRS, CDR2 YFSETQ. This CDR3 comprises 13 residues. Written as DNA, the CDR3 is TGCGCCAGCAGCCTACAGGGGACCCAGCCCCAGCATTTT. This gives the protein CASSLQGTQPQHF.

The chain recombines TRBV7-9 with TRBJ2-7; D possibly matches TRBD1 or TRBD2 (6 bases each). V was shortened by 3 bases and J by 5 bases, with 11 bases between the two germline ends. The CDR3 has 13 residues. CDR1 and CDR2 (germline): SEHNR, FQNEAQ (reference sequence). For the CDR3, the DNA is TGTGCCAGCAGCTTTAGGGGGGTCAACGAGCAGTACTTC. Translation gives CASSFRGVNEQYF. Variable domain in full (rest from reference TRBV7-9 and TRBJ2-7): DTGVSQNPRHKITKRGQNVTFRCDPISEHNRLYWYRQTLGQGPEFLTYFQNEAQLEKSRLLSDRFSAERPKGSFSTLEIQRTEQGDSAMYLCASSFRGVNEQYFGPGTRLTVT.